This T cell receptor beta chain was documented in a study of Ad26.COV2.S vaccination and SARS-CoV-2 variants (dated by TCRdb to the early 2020s). For context, the study as a whole: Vaccine-arm donors were drawn from COV1001, a multicentre, randomized, double-blind, placebo-controlled phase I-IIa trial of Ad26.COV2.S in healthy adults. Ad26.COV2.S was given intramuscularly at 5x10^10 or 1x10^11 viral particles, as a single shot or as two shots 56 days apart. The specificity and breadth of SARS-CoV-2-reactive T cell receptors after Ad26.COV2.S vaccination were assessed by TCRbeta repertoire sequencing. A total of some 30 samples were included in the TCR-sequenced set, comprising approximately 20 Ad26.COV2.S vaccine recipients, 5 placebo recipients and 8 SARS-CoV-2 convalescent individuals. Trial participants were randomized into five groups of five, in which low-dose or high-dose Ad26.COV2.S was given once or twice, or placebo was given on both occasions. Investigators remained blinded to trial group allocation during experiments and outcome assessment.

For this clone: No cognate antigen has been identified for it. No base-level quality is on record; no much larger clone is a single base apart.

The paper's findings and limits, for the study overall: It was noted by the authors that total T cell responses may have been underestimated by the TCR breadth and depth analyses. Comparing responses between vaccine doses or regimens was not something the study was powered to do. Ad26.COV2.S recipients had higher spike-specific TCR breadth than placebo recipients (P = 0.0014). Substantial breadth of spike-specific CD8+ and CD4+ T cell responses was reported after vaccination. Vaccine and placebo recipients had similar non-spike TCR breadth, a finding consistent with the vaccine containing only spike.

TCRbeta CDR3 regions were sequenced with the immunoSEQ Assay. After extraction, genomic DNA underwent amplification by bias-controlled multiplex PCR, followed by high-throughput sequencing. As for the authors' bioinformatics: To quantify the absolute abundance of every unique TCRbeta CDR3 region, sequences were collapsed and filtered. T cell fraction was estimated by normalizing TCRbeta template counts to usable DNA, which was measured by amplifying reference genes present in all nucleated cells. Repertoire TCRs were annotated as SARS-CoV-2-specific by exact matching of V gene, CDR3 amino acid sequence and J gene to a known reactive TCR set. The reference SARS-CoV-2 TCR set was derived from MIRA and filtered for enrichment in COVID-19-positive ImmuneCODE repertoires, a step that removed public or cross-reactive TCRs. Using the MIRA antigens, annotated TCRs were further analysed by specific ORF or by position within an ORF. Breadth was defined as the number of annotated unique rearrangements divided by the total number of unique productive rearrangements, and depth was defined as the summed frequency of the annotated unique rearrangements. TCR breadth was compared between groups using two-sided Wilcoxon rank-sum tests. TCRdb mirrors the immuneACCESS table, restricted to in-frame sequences. Some clones are absent from its copies; in checked studies, under half trace to an unresolved V gene, and the reason for the others is unknown. The V and J calls and clone size are taken from that table; D and trimming were inferred from the DNA. The sample profile shows hundreds of thousands of clones; around nine tenths of them were found once. Approximately 4.5% of the sample is taken by the ten largest.

Relative to germline, V is missing 4 bases and J is missing 4 bases, with 14 bases of the junction outside any gene match. Measured from the cysteine to the phenylalanine, the CDR3 is 16 residues long. Solely the CDR3 DNA is kept, with 48 bases framed from the first base. The treatment or condition label on this specimen signifies: roughly 18 received Ad26.COV2.S at low or high dose, single or two shots; five or six received placebo; per-sample allocation not given. For vaccine and placebo recipients, repertoires were sequenced using samples collected on day 63 after the first injection. Between 29 July and 7 August 2020, Cohort 1b enrolled about 27 adults aged 18-55 years at one site in Boston, USA. Ad26.COV2.S was a replication-incompetent adenovirus type 26 vector that expressed a prefusion-stabilized SARS-CoV-2 spike protein derived from the original Wuhan strain.

The starting material was peripheral blood, obtained in a trial of Ad26.COV2.S vaccine versus placebo. This TCR was recovered from a person between 18 and 59 years old who received the Ad26.COV2.S COVID-19 vaccine or a placebo. The chain was built from TRBV5-3 and TRBJ2-7; 7 of the junction bases match TRBD1. TRBV5-3 is an ORF; its function is uncertain. The CDR3 region has the sequence CARSHTKRDRRYEQYF. The DNA sequence reads TGTGCCAGAAGCCACACAAAACGGGACAGACGTTACGAGCAGTACTTC.